The entry below gives a single TCR beta chain sequence along with its context. The target antigen is unknown. These data originate in a study of T-cell memory formation after mild COVID-19. At the level of the study: TCR clustering was largely donor specific.

TCRdb called the 5' RACE reads again in MiXCR, with one record for every CDR3 protein. This sample has about 290,000 distinct CDR3 sequences, with more than 15% found just once. Overall study results and limits: Contracting clones from day 15 to 85 showed balanced CD4/CD8; later expanders favored CD4+. Whether second-wave clones peaking at day 37 were SARS-CoV-2 specific went unconfirmed. Pre-infection memory contained some responding clones, which suggested that cross-reactive memory had joined.

Sequenced sample: PBMCs or a T cell subset sorted from them (not recorded which). This sequence was found in a man aged 18 to 30 who had mild COVID-19 (a few samples of this study predate the infection). Cell type and time point are not known.

CDR3 sequence (DNA): TGCAGTGCGCCCACTAGCGGGGGGGGATCCTACAATGAGCAGTTCTTC. Protein product: CSAPTSGGGSYNEQFF. The V gene is TRBV20-1, the J gene TRBJ2-1; 13 bases agree with TRBD2. Germline lookup yields CDR1 DFQATT and CDR2 SNEGSKA (reference sequence). Losses at the gene ends were 6 bases for V and 1 base for J; bases not matched to a gene: 6. The CDR3 sequence is 16 residues long.